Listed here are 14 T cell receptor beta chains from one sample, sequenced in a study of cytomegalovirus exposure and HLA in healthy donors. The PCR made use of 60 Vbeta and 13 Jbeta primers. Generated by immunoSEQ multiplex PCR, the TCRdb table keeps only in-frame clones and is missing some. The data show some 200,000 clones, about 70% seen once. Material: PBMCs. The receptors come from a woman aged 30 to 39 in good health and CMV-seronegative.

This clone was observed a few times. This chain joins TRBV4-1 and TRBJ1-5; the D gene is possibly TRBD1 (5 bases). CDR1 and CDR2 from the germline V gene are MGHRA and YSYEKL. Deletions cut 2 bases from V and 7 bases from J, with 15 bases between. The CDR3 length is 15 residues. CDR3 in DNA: TGCGCCAGCAGCCAATCTGGGGGGGGAGGGCAGCCCCAGCATTTT. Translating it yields CASSQSGGGGQPQHF.

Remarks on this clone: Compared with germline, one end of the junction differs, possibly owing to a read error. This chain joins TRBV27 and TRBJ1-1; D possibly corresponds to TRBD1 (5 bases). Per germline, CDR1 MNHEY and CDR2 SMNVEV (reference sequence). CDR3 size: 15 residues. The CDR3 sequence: CASSLSTGSNTEAFF. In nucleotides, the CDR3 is TGTGCCAGCAGCTTATCAACAGGATCGAACACTGAAGCTTTCTTT.

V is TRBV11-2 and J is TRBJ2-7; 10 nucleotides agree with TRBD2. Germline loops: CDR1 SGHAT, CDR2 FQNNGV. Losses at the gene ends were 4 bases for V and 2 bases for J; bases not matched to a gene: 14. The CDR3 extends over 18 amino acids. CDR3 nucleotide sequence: TGTGCCAGCAGCTCCGTAGCGGGGGGCCGACCTCCAACCTACGAGCAGTACTTC. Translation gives CASSSVAGGRPPTYEQYF.

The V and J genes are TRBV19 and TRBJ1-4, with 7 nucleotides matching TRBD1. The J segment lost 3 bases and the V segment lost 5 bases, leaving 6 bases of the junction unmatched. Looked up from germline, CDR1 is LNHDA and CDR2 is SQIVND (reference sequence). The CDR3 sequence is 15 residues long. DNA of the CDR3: TGTGCCAGTAGTGCCGACAGGGTGTCTAATGAAAAACTGTTTTTT. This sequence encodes CASSADRVSNEKLFF.

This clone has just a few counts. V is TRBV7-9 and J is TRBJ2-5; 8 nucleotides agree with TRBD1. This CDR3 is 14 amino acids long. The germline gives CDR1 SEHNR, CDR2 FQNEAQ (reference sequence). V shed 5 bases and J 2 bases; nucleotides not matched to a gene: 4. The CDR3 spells CASSGRQGQETQYF. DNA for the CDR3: TGTGCCAGCAGCGGCAGACAGGGGCAAGAGACCCAGTACTTC. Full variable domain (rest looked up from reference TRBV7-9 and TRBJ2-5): DTGVSQNPRHKITKRGQNVTFRCDPISEHNRLYWYRQTLGQGPEFLTYFQNEAQLEKSRLLSDRFSAERPKGSFSTLEIQRTEQGDSAMYLCASSGRQGQETQYFGPGTRLLVL.

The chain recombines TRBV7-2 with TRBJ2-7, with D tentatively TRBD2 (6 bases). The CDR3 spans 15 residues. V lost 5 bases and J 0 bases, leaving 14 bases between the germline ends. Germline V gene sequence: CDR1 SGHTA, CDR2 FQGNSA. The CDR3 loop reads CASSPDRDSSYEQYF. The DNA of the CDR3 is TGTGCCAGCAGCCCGGACCGGGACTCCTCCTACGAGCAGTACTTC. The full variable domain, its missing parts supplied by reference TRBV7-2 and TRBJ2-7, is GAGVSQSPSNKVTEKGKDVELRCDPISGHTALYWYRQSLGQGLEFLIYFQGNSAPDKSGLPSDRFSAERTGGSVSTLTIQRTQQEDSAVYLCASSPDRDSSYEQYFGPGTRLTVT.

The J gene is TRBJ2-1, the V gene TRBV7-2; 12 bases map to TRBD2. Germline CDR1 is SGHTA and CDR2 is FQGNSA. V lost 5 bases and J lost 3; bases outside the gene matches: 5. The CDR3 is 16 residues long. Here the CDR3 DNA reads TGTGCCAGCAGCCGCACACTAGCGGGGGGCTACAATGAGCAGTTCTTC. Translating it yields CASSRTLAGGYNEQFF.

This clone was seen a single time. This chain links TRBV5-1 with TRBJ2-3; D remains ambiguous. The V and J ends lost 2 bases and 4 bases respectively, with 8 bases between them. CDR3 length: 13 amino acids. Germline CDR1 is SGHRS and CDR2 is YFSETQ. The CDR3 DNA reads TGCGCCAGCAGCTTCAGAAAGTCAGATACGCAGTATTTT. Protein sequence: CASSFRKSDTQYF. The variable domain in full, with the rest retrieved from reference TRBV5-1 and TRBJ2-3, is KAGVTQTPRYLIKTRGQQVTLSCSPISGHRSVSWYQQTPGQGLQFLFEYFSETQRNKGNFPGRFSGRQFSNSRSEMNVSTLELGDSALYLCASSFRKSDTQYFGPGTRLTVL.

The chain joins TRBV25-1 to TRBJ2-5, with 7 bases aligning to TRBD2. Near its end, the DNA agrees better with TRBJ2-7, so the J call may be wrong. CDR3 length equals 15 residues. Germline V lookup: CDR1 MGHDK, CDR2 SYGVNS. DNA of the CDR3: TGTGCCAGCAGTGAATTAGGCGGGAGCTCCTACGAGCAGTACTTC. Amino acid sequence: CASSELGGSSYEQYF.

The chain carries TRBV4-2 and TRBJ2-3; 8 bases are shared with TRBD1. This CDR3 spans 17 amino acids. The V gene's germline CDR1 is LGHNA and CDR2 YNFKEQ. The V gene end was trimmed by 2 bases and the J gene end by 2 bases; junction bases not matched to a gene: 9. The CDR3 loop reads CASSQRQGIAYTDTQYF. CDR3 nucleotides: TGTGCCAGCAGCCAAAGACAGGGGATAGCGTACACAGATACGCAGTATTTT.

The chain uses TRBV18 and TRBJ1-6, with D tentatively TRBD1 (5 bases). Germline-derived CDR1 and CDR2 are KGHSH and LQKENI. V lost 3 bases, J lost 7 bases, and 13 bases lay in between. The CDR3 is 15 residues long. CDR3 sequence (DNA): TGTGCCAGCTCACCTCTAGGGGCGGTAAATTCACCCCTCCACTTT. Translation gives CASSPLGAVNSPLHF.

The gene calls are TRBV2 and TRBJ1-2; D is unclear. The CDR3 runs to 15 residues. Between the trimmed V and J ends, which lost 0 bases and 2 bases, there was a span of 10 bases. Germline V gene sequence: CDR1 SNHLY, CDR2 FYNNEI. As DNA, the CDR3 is TGTGCCAGCAGTGAAGCGCGGGCAGTAAACTATGGCTACACCTTC. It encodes CASSEARAVNYGYTF.

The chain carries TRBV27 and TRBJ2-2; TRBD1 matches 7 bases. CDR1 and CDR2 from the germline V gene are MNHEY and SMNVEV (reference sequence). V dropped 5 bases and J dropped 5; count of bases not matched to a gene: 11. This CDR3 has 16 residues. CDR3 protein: CASSTNDRVRTGELFF. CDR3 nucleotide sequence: TGTGCCAGCAGTACTAATGACAGGGTTCGGACCGGGGAGCTGTTTTTT.

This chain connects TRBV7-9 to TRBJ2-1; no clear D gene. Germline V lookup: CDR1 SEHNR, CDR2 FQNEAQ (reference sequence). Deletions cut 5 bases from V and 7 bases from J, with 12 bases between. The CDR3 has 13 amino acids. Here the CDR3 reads CASSPPRYNEQFF. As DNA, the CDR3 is TGTGCCAGCAGCCCCCCGCGGTATAATGAGCAGTTCTTC.